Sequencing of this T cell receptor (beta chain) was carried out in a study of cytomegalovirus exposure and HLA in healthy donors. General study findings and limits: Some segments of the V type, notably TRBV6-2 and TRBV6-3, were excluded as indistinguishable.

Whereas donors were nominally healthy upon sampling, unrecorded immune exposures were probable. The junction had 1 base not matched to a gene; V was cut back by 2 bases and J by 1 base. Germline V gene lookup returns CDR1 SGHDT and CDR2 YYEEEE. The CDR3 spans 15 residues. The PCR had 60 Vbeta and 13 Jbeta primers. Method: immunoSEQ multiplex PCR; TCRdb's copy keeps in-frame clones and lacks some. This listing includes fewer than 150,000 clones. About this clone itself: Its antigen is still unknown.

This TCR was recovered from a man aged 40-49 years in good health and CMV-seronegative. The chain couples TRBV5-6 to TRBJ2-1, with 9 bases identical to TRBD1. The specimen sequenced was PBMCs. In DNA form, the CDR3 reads TGTGCCAGCAGCTTCGACAGGGGGTCCTACAATGAGCAGTTCTTC. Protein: CASSFDRGSYNEQFF.